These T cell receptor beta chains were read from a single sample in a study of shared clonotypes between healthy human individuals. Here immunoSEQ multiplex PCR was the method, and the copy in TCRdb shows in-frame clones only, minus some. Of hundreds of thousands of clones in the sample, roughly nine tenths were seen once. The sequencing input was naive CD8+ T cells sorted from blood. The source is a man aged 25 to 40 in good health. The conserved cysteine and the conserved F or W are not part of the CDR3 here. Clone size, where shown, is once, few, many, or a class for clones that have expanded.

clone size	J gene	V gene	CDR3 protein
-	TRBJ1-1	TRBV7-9	ASRLPGGDTEAF
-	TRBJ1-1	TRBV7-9	ASSPTGQGGTEAF
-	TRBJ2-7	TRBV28	ASSAARQINYEQY
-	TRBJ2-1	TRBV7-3	ASSLWLGAKDEQF
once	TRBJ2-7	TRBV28	ASSSPAPSYEQY
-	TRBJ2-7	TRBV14	ASSRDFVYEQY
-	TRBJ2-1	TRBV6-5	ASSYSRTGYNEQF
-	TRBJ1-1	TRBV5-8	ASSLAEYLANTEAF
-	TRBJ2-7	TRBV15	ATSRDPSGTYEQY
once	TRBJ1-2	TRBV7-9	ASSLAQGSGYT
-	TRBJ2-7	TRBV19	ASSISSGSYEQY
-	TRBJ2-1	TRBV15	ATSRDLDVEGQF
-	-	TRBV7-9	ASSLGEGAFYEQY
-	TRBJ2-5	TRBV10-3	AISSADQETQY
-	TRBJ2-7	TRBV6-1	ATHRWGNEQY
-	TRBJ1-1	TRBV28	ASSLDRTEAF
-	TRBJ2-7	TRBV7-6	ASSRGHPRFYEQY
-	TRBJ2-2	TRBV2	ASSERQGRYTGELF
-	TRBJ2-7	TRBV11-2	ASSFSAGIYEQY
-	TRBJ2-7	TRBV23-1	ASSQPLGSKPYEQY
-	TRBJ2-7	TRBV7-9	ASSFGSYEQY
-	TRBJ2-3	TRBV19	ASSIGGSVTDTQY
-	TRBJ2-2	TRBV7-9	ASSPGPTNTGELF
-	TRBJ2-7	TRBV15	ATSRGQAFYEQY
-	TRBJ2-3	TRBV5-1	ASSLDSRGGDTQY
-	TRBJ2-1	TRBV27	ASSEGTSGGNEQF
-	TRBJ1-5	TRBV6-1	ASSEGSQPQH
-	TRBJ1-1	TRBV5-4	ASSNPAGAEAF
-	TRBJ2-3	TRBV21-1	ASSNGRPTDTQY
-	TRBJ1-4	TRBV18	ASSPWDRREKLF
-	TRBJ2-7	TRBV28	ASSLPSTGGPYEQY
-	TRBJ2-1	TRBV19	ASSPRTGIFNEQF
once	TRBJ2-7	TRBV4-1	ASSQEWPSGTYEQY
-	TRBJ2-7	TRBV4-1	ASSQDWGGQHYEQY
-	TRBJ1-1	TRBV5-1	ASSSQSTGGTEAF
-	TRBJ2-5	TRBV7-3	ASSLNRGETQY
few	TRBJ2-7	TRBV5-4	ASSDGTAEQY
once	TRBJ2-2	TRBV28	ASSLVPPQNTGELF
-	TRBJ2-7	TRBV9	ASSVGQVFAEQY
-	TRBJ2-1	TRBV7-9	ASSRIGTSLYNEQF
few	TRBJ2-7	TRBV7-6	ASSLTGAGLMEQY
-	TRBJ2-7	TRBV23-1	ASSQSASGLAGVRYEQY
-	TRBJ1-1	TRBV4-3	ASSQEVPNTEAF
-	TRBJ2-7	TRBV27	ASSLKQVGGEQY
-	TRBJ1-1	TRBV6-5	ASRQGMNTEAF
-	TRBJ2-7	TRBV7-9	ASSSTGIYEQY
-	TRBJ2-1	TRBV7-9	ASSGINEQF
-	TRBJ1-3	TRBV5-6	ASSFGGVRNTIY